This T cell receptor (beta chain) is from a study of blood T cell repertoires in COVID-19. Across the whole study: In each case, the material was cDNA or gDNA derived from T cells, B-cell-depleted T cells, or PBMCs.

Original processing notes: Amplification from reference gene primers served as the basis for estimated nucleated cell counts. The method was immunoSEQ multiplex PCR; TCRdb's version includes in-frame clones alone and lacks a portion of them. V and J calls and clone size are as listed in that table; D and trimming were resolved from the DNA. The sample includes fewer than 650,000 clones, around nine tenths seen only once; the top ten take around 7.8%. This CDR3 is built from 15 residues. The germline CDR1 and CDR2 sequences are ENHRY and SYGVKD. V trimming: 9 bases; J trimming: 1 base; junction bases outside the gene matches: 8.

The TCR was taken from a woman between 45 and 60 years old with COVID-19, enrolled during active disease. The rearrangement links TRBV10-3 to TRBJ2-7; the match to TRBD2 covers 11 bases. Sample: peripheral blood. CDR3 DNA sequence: TGTGCCATGAGACCGGGACTAGCGGAATCCTACGAGCAGTACTTC. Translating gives CAMRPGLAESYEQYF.